This TCR beta chain stems from a study of response to subunit inactivated influenza vaccine. TCRdb passed the RT-PCR reads through MiXCR, listing each CDR3 protein once. The sample includes around 180,000 distinct CDR3 sequences, around a tenth of them seen just once. V dropped 0 bases and J dropped 2 bases, with 20 bases sitting between them. CDR1 and CDR2 (germline): LGHNA, YNFKEQ. This CDR3 spans 19 amino acids. This clonotype occurred a few times. The sequencing here drew on non-naive T cells sorted from PBMCs, taken on the day of vaccination. The rearrangement uses TRBV4-2 and TRBJ1-5; no definite D call. This clonotype originated in a man aged 50 to 60 who received an inactivated influenza vaccine. The CDR3 DNA sequence: TGTGCCAGCAGCCAAGATTTGTGGCGGGTAGGAGAGGGCAATCAGCCCCAGCATTTT. Translated: CASSQDLWRVGEGNQPQHF.